This TCR beta chain was found in a study of T cells after yellow fever vaccination. One entry per CDR3 protein results from TCRdb running MiXCR on the 5' RACE reads. The sample records 350,000 to 550,000 distinct CDR3 sequences, around 20% being singletons. This CDR3 is built from 14 residues. V lost 7 bases to trimming and J lost 11 bases; unmatched junction nucleotides: 12. This clonotype occurred a few times. Source: PBMCs, taken before the yellow fever booster vaccination. The receptor's source is a man between 18 and 35 years old who received the YFV17D yellow fever vaccine. The rearrangement uses TRBV12-3 or TRBV12-4 and TRBJ1-1; TRBD1 aligns across 11 bases. The DNA of the CDR3 is TGTGCCAGCACCTTCATCGCGGGACAGGGGGACGCTTTCTTT. Amino acids: CASTFIAGQGDAFF.